The sequence of this TCR beta chain was determined in a study of Graves' ophthalmopathy and Graves' hyperthyroidism. The study excluded patients with other autoimmune diseases, uncontrolled infections, pregnancy or lactation. Physicians reached a diagnosis by relying on clinical symptoms, serum thyroxine, TRAb, thyroid ultrasound and orbital computed tomography. It was from 10 ml of fresh peripheral blood that the PBMCs came. Amplification from RNA transcripts yielded the TCR beta CDR3 regions. First-round RT-PCR used HTBI primers; second-round multiplex PCR followed. A single record per CDR3 protein comes from TCRdb applying MiXCR to the multiplex PCR reads. The repertoire includes 300,000 or so distinct CDR3 sequences, 17% of them detected once, and 9% to 15% sits in the top ten. This clonotype came up many times. Trimming shortened V by 1 base and J by 0 bases, and 10 bases separated the two germline ends. The CDR3 runs to 16 residues. Germline-derived CDR1 and CDR2 are SGHVS and FNYEAQ.

The chain employs TRBV7-6 and TRBJ1-3; D is unresolved. The clonotype was recovered from an adult man with Graves' ophthalmopathy. Material for sequencing was peripheral blood. The CDR3 protein is CASSLDVVSSGNTIYF. The CDR3 DNA sequence: TGTGCCAGCAGCTTAGATGTCGTTTCCTCTGGAAACACCATATATTTT.